This is a list of T cell receptor beta chains from one sample in a study of blood T cell repertoires in COVID-19. The method was immunoSEQ multiplex PCR; TCRdb's version includes in-frame clones alone and lacks a portion of them. The sample records approximately 250,000 clones, about 89% being singletons. Material: PBMCs or T cells enriched from blood (not recorded which). These receptors were obtained from a woman aged 30 to 39 who had recovered from COVID-19. CDR3s include the opening cysteine and the closing phenylalanine or tryptophan. Fields, in order: D gene, clone size, J gene, V gene, CDR3 protein, CDR3 DNA. D genes are given only for firm matches. For some rows the clone size is stated as once, few or many, or as a class when expanded; others skip it.

D gene: TRBD1; clone size: NA; J gene: TRBJ2-2; V gene: TRBV27; CDR3 protein: CASSRGQGATGELFF; CDR3 DNA: TGTGCCAGCAGTAGGGGACAGGGGGCGACCGGGGAGCTGTTTTTT
D gene: NA; clone size: NA; J gene: TRBJ1-6; V gene: TRBV7-3; CDR3 protein: CASSFDSSNSPLHF; CDR3 DNA: TGTGCCAGCAGCTTCGACAGCTCAAATTCACCCCTCCACTTT
D gene: NA; clone size: once; J gene: TRBJ1-5; V gene: TRBV28; CDR3 protein: CASIRAGVSNQPQHF; CDR3 DNA: TGTGCCAGCATTAGAGCAGGGGTAAGCAATCAGCCCCAGCATTTT
D gene: TRBD1; clone size: NA; J gene: TRBJ1-6; V gene: TRBV6-1; CDR3 protein: CASSEKGTDAGSPLHF; CDR3 DNA: TGTGCCAGCAGTGAAAAAGGGACAGATGCTGGTTCACCCCTCCACTTT
D gene: NA; clone size: NA; J gene: TRBJ1-2; V gene: TRBV4-3; CDR3 protein: CASSLSDGRHDLGYTF; CDR3 DNA: TGCGCCAGCAGCCTCAGCGACGGTCGGCATGATTTAGGCTACACCTTC
D gene: TRBD1; clone size: NA; J gene: TRBJ2-1; V gene: TRBV28; CDR3 protein: CASIPGQGANNEQFF; CDR3 DNA: TGTGCCAGCATCCCGGGACAGGGGGCCAACAATGAGCAGTTCTTC
D gene: NA; clone size: NA; J gene: TRBJ1-1; V gene: TRBV3-1/TRBV3-2; CDR3 protein: CASSQVRGTEAFF; CDR3 DNA: TGTGCCAGCAGCCAGGTAAGGGGCACTGAAGCTTTCTTT
D gene: NA; clone size: NA; J gene: TRBJ1-1; V gene: TRBV27; CDR3 protein: CASRQVLNTEAFF; CDR3 DNA: TGTGCCAGCAGACAGGTTTTGAACACTGAAGCTTTCTTT
D gene: NA; clone size: NA; J gene: TRBJ1-5; V gene: TRBV18; CDR3 protein: CASSPYAGLGNQPQHF; CDR3 DNA: TGTGCCAGCTCACCATACGCGGGCTTGGGGAATCAGCCCCAGCATTTT
D gene: NA; clone size: NA; J gene: TRBJ1-2; V gene: TRBV7-9; CDR3 protein: CASTIVTDYGYTF; CDR3 DNA: TGTGCCAGCACCATCGTGACTGACTATGGCTACACCTTC
D gene: TRBD1; clone size: NA; J gene: TRBJ2-7; V gene: TRBV9; CDR3 protein: CASSVARDRSSYEQYF; CDR3 DNA: TGTGCCAGCAGCGTAGCGAGGGACAGAAGCTCCTACGAGCAGTACTTC
D gene: NA; clone size: many; J gene: TRBJ1-2; V gene: TRBV4-2; CDR3 protein: CASSQVSTVNYGYTF; CDR3 DNA: TGTGCCAGCAGCCAAGTCTCGACAGTTAACTATGGCTACACCTTC
D gene: NA; clone size: NA; J gene: TRBJ1-5; V gene: TRBV19; CDR3 protein: CASSMGAGSNQPQHF; CDR3 DNA: TGTGCCAGTAGTATGGGGGCGGGTAGCAATCAGCCCCAGCATTTT
D gene: TRBD2; clone size: NA; J gene: TRBJ2-1; V gene: TRBV30; CDR3 protein: CAWNSGSPGNEQFF; CDR3 DNA: TGTGCCTGGAATAGCGGGAGCCCGGGGAATGAGCAGTTCTTC
D gene: TRBD1; clone size: NA; J gene: TRBJ2-5; V gene: TRBV19; CDR3 protein: CASSIVGDRGTQYF; CDR3 DNA: TGTGCCAGTAGTATAGTTGGGGACAGGGGAACCCAGTACTTC
D gene: TRBD2; clone size: NA; J gene: TRBJ2-3; V gene: TRBV4-2; CDR3 protein: CASSQVRRGTSGNCTDTQYF; CDR3 DNA: TGTGCCAGCAGCCAAGTAAGGAGGGGGACTAGCGGGAACTGCACAGATACGCAGTATTTT
D gene: NA; clone size: NA; J gene: TRBJ1-1; V gene: TRBV5-1; CDR3 protein: CASSFSDVGTEAFF; CDR3 DNA: TGCGCCAGCAGCTTTAGCGATGTAGGCACTGAAGCTTTCTTT
D gene: TRBD2; clone size: NA; J gene: TRBJ2-2; V gene: TRBV7-2; CDR3 protein: CASSIRLAANTGELFF; CDR3 DNA: TGTGCCAGCAGCATAAGACTAGCGGCAAACACCGGGGAGCTGTTTTTT
D gene: TRBD2; clone size: NA; J gene: TRBJ2-3; V gene: TRBV11-2; CDR3 protein: CASSGGRLDTQYF; CDR3 DNA: TGTGCCAGCAGCGGCGGGAGGTTGGATACGCAGTATTTT
D gene: NA; clone size: once; J gene: TRBJ1-1; V gene: TRBV9; CDR3 protein: CASSVNSQGTEAFF; CDR3 DNA: TGTGCCAGCAGCGTAAACAGCCAGGGCACTGAAGCTTTCTTT
D gene: TRBD1; clone size: NA; J gene: TRBJ1-2; V gene: TRBV7-6; CDR3 protein: CASSSGGQGSLYGYTF; CDR3 DNA: TGTGCCAGCAGCTCAGGCGGACAGGGATCCCTTTATGGCTACACCTTC
D gene: NA; clone size: NA; J gene: TRBJ2-7; V gene: TRBV18; CDR3 protein: CASSPRSALSEQYF; CDR3 DNA: TGTGCCAGCTCACCACGTAGCGCGTTGTCCGAGCAGTACTTC
D gene: TRBD1; clone size: NA; J gene: TRBJ1-3; V gene: TRBV18; CDR3 protein: CASSPPNRGRDGNTIYF; CDR3 DNA: TGTGCCAGCTCACCTCCCAACAGGGGGCGCGATGGAAACACCATATATTTT
D gene: NA; clone size: NA; J gene: TRBJ2-2; V gene: TRBV5-1; CDR3 protein: CASSERDAYTGELFF; CDR3 DNA: TGCGCCAGCAGCGAGAGGGATGCCTACACCGGGGAGCTGTTTTTT
D gene: TRBD2; clone size: once; J gene: TRBJ2-1; V gene: TRBV19; CDR3 protein: CASRAHPGTSGRVHEQFF; CDR3 DNA: TGTGCCAGTAGAGCACACCCGGGGACTAGCGGGAGGGTCCATGAGCAGTTCTTC
D gene: NA; clone size: NA; J gene: TRBJ1-2; V gene: TRBV6-2/TRBV6-3; CDR3 protein: CASSSFQGKNYGYTF; CDR3 DNA: TGTGCCAGCAGCTCCTTTCAGGGGAAGAACTATGGCTACACCTTC